What follows is one T cell receptor (beta chain) and its context. The investigators sampled blood at baseline, at cycle 4 day 1, and at cycle 7 day 1. This CDR3 is built from 16 residues. Germline V CDR1 and CDR2: KGHSH, LQKENI. With V trimmed by 3 bases and J by 4 bases, 11 bases remained unmatched. The data were obtained in a study of OX40 agonist ivuxolimab in advanced cancers. Across the study: Patients were dosed with the agonistic anti-OX40 (CD134) antibody ivuxolimab. Males comprised around four fifths of the group, whose mean age was approximately 60 years (range roughly 20 to 85). One patient with hepatocellular carcinoma and two with cutaneous melanoma, three in all, had partial responses.

TCRdb's table, derived via immunoSEQ multiplex PCR, lists solely in-frame clones and lacks some. This repertoire shows under 85,000 clones, 86% found once; its top ten account for 8%. The TCR comes from an adult with an advanced solid tumor such as melanoma, head and neck, liver or kidney cancer. The sequenced sample was CD4+ or CD8+ T cells sorted from blood, obtained in a trial of the OX40 agonist ivuxolimab. The rearrangement uses TRBV18 and TRBJ2-7; 8 nucleotides align to TRBD1. The CDR3 loop reads CASSPGFGQGTYEQYF. In DNA form, the CDR3 reads TGTGCCAGCTCACCTGGTTTCGGACAGGGAACGTACGAGCAGTACTTC. The complete variable domain, with remaining parts taken from reference TRBV18 and TRBJ2-7, reads NAGVMQNPRHLVRRRGQEARLRCSPMKGHSHVYWYRQLPEEGLKFMVYLQKENIIDESGMPKERFSAEFPKEGPSILRIQQVVRGDSAAYFCASSPGFGQGTYEQYFGPGTRLTVT.